This TCR beta chain comes out of a study of cytomegalovirus exposure and HLA in healthy donors. Study results and caveats: The study reported that TCR beta sequences accurately predicted HLA-A and HLA-B alleles in most subjects.

About this clone: The antigen is undetermined.

13 Jbeta primers and 60 Vbeta primers were used for the PCR. Generated by immunoSEQ multiplex PCR, the TCRdb table keeps only in-frame clones and is missing some. The sample contains 90,000 or so clones, about 81% of which appear only once. The trim removed 4 bases at V and 5 bases at J, leaving 5 bases unmatched. Germline assignment: CDR1 SGHRS and CDR2 YFSETQ. CDR3 length: 14 residues. The chain is built from TRBV5-1 and TRBJ2-7; 11 bases fit TRBD1. Sequencing was carried out using PBMCs. The clonotype was recovered from a man between 60 and 75 years old in good health and CMV-seronegative. CDR3 region: CASSPGTGGNEQYF. CDR3 DNA sequence: TGCGCCAGCAGCCCCGGGACAGGGGGAAACGAGCAGTACTTC. Together with reference TRBV5-1 and TRBJ2-7, the CDR3 gives the full variable domain: KAGVTQTPRYLIKTRGQQVTLSCSPISGHRSVSWYQQTPGQGLQFLFEYFSETQRNKGNFPGRFSGRQFSNSRSEMNVSTLELGDSALYLCASSPGTGGNEQYFGPGTRLTVT.